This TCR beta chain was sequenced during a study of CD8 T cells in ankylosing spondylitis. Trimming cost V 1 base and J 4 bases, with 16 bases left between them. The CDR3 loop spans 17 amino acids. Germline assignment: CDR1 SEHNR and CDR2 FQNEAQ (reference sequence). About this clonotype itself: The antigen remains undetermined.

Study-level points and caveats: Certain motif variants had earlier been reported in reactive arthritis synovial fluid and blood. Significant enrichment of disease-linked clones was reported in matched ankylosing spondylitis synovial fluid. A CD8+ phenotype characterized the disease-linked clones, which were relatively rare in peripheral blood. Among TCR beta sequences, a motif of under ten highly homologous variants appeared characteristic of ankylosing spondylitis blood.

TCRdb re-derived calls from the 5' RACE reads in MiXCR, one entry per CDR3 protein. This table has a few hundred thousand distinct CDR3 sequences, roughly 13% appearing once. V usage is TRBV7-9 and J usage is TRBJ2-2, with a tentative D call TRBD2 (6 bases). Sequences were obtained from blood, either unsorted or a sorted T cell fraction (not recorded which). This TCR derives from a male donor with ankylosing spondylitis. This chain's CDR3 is CASSLDGLASATGELFF. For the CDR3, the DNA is TGTGCCAGCAGCTTAGATGGGCTAGCGTCGGCCACCGGGGAGCTGTTTTTT.